The entry below gives a single T cell receptor beta chain sequence along with its context. What it binds is unknown. The record originates from a study of T cells after yellow fever vaccination. Study-level points and caveats: It was a weaker secondary response, yet one that peaked faster, at day 5 versus 15. Only a minor proportion of clonotypes was detected across both CD4 and CD8 compartments.

By 5'RACE template switching, TCR cDNA was produced, with a universal primer site and UMIs added in the process. MiXCR was run by TCRdb on the 5' RACE reads, yielding one entry per CDR3 protein. Among more than 250,000 distinct CDR3 sequences listed, approximately 7% were seen once. The germline CDR1 and CDR2 sequences are SGHAT and FQNNGV. Deletions cut 4 bases from V and 7 bases from J, with 13 bases between. This CDR3 is 14 amino acids long. The sample was PBMCs, taken about 41 days after the first yellow fever vaccination. The origin of this receptor is a man aged 18 to 30 who received the YFV17D yellow fever vaccine. This chain connects TRBV11-2 to TRBJ1-4, with D unclear. The CDR3 protein is CASSWSSGGEKLFF. The CDR3 coding sequence is TGTGCCAGCAGCTGGAGCAGCGGTGGTGAAAAACTGTTTTTT.